The clone carrying this TCR beta chain was counted ten times or more. Its specificity is not known. This sample was included in a study of T-cell reconstitution after alpha-beta-depleted transplantation in children. Findings and limits, study-wide: Newly produced T cells mostly accounted for T-cell counts and diversity one year post-transplant. It was surviving recipient T cells and thymic progenitors that gave some patients high TCRbeta diversity at day 60. Roughly two months post-transplant, alpha-beta T cells reportedly originated from several hundred graft clones that had expanded.

Preparation of the TCRbeta library involved a method that used unique molecular identifiers. MiXCR, applied by TCRdb to the PCR reads, yields one record per CDR3 protein. The data contain 85,000 to 120,000 distinct CDR3 sequences, under 9% of them seen just once; the ten biggest clones take up 16%. J gave up 7 bases and V 3 bases, and 1 base lay outside the gene matches. The CDR3 runs to 12 residues. This sequence was found in a boy between 2 and 15 years old with acute lymphoblastic leukemia, due to receive a stem cell transplant. The V call is TRBV12-3 or TRBV12-4, the J call TRBJ1-2; 8 bases line up with TRBD1. The sequencing here drew on PBMCs, taken before TCRalphabeta/CD19-depleted stem cell transplant. CDR3 coding DNA: TGTGCCAGCAGTTTCGGACAGGGTGGCTACACCTTC. This sequence encodes CASSFGQGGYTF.